Listed below are T cell receptor beta chains from one sample, sequenced in a study of a mutant IDH1 vaccine in newly diagnosed glioma. Here immunoSEQ multiplex PCR was the method, and the copy in TCRdb shows in-frame clones only, minus some. The top ten hold about 1.3% of the sample, which has about 56,000 clones, around 87% seen once. These receptors' targets are unknown. The sample was PBMCs, taken from a glioma patient whose treatment included an IDH1 peptide vaccine. The receptor source for this set is a man aged 35 to 55 with glioma. Each CDR3 is given with its conserved first and last residue. D genes are given only for firm matches. The size of a clone is reported for some rows only, either as once, few or many, or as a class for expanded clones.

V	D	J	size	DNA	CDR3
TRBV6-1	TRBD1	TRBJ1-5	once	TGTGCCAGCAGTGAGACAGGGGATCAGCCCCAGCATTTT	CASSETGDQPQHF
TRBV28	.	TRBJ1-2	.	TGTGCCAGCAGTTCTGGGATCAACTATGGCTACACCTTC	CASSSGINYGYTF
TRBV2	.	TRBJ1-4	few	TGTGCCAGCAGTCGTCCGGGGGTTGAAAAACTGTTTTTT	CASSRPGVEKLFF
TRBV6-5	TRBD1	TRBJ2-4	.	TGTGCCAGCAGATCTACCGGGACAGGGATGGACATTCAGTACTTC	CASRSTGTGMDIQYF
TRBV7-2	.	TRBJ2-7	.	TGTGCCAGCAGCCTGGGGACGGGGGCAGCCTACGAGCAGTACTTC	CASSLGTGAAYEQYF
TRBV6-5	.	TRBJ2-7	once	TGTGCCAGCAGTTACTCGATCGGGAGCTACGAGCAGTACTTC	CASSYSIGSYEQYF
TRBV15	TRBD2	TRBJ2-5	.	TGTGCCACCAGCAGGGGAGGACTATCCGGGGGGGAGACCCAGTACTTC	CATSRGGLSGGETQYF
TRBV7-9	TRBD2	TRBJ2-2	.	TGTGCCAGCAGCGATAGGGCTAGCGGAACCACCGGGGAGCTGTTTTTT	CASSDRASGTTGELFF
TRBV27	.	TRBJ2-5	.	TGTGCCAGCAGTAACCTAGGGGGTTCTTGGGAGACCCAGTACTTC	CASSNLGGSWETQYF
TRBV7-2	.	TRBJ2-3	.	TGTGCCAGCAACCAACGGGGGGCCGCAGATACGCAGTATTTT	CASNQRGAADTQYF
TRBV6-6	TRBD1	TRBJ2-7	.	TGTGCCAGCAACCAACAGGGGTCCGACGAGCAGTACTTC	CASNQQGSDEQYF
TRBV5-4	.	TRBJ1-2	.	TGTGCCAGCAGCTCGGGACTCTCCAACCTATATGGCTACACCTTC	CASSSGLSNLYGYTF
TRBV19	TRBD1	TRBJ1-2	.	TGTGCCAGTAGCACGCTGCCCCGGGACAGGGGGTTAGGCTACACCTTC	CASSTLPRDRGLGYTF
TRBV19	.	TRBJ2-3	.	TGTGCCAGTAGTATGGGGGGTAAGTGGGAAGATACGCAGTATTTT	CASSMGGKWEDTQYF
TRBV7-6	TRBD2	TRBJ2-7	.	TGTGCCAGCAGCTGGGGGGGGTTGACTAGCGGGAGTAGCGAGCAGTACTTC	CASSWGGLTSGSSEQYF
TRBV11-2	.	TRBJ2-1	once	TGTGCCAGCAGCTTAGCAGGCGGGTCCCACAATGAGCAGTTCTTC	CASSLAGGSHNEQFF
TRBV5-4	TRBD1	TRBJ2-3	.	TGTGCCAGCAGCGACGACAGGGTTAATAGAGATACGCAGTATTTT	CASSDDRVNRDTQYF
TRBV28	.	TRBJ2-2	.	TGTGCCAGCATACCGGGACAAAACACCGGGGAGCTGTTTTTT	CASIPGQNTGELFF
TRBV6-5	.	TRBJ2-3	.	TGTGCCAGCAGAGGAAGCGGTGGCGGCACAGATACGCAGTATTTT	CASRGSGGGTDTQYF
TRBV11-2	TRBD2	TRBJ2-3	.	TGTGCCAGCAGCTCGGACTGGACTAGCGGGACCTTCCGCACAGATACGCAGTATTTT	CASSSDWTSGTFRTDTQYF
TRBV10-3	.	TRBJ1-3	.	TGTGCCACCGACAGTGATGGAAACACCATATATTTT	CATDSDGNTIYF
TRBV2	.	TRBJ1-1	once	TGTGCCAGCAGTCACGGCAGGGGGAACACTGAAGCTTTCTTT	CASSHGRGNTEAFF
TRBV6-5	.	TRBJ2-4	.	TGTGCCAGCAGCCCACCTCGAGGGGCCAAAAACATTCAGTACTTC	CASSPPRGAKNIQYF
TRBV18	TRBD2	TRBJ2-3	.	TGTGCCAGCTCCAGCCAGGAGACTAGCGGGAGGGCCGTATATACGCAGTATTTT	CASSSQETSGRAVYTQYF
TRBV2	.	TRBJ2-5	.	TGTGCCAGCAGTGAAAGGACATACCAAGAGACCCAGTACTTC	CASSERTYQETQYF
TRBV6-5	.	TRBJ2-7	.	TGTGCCAGCAAGGCGGGCTCCTACGAGCAGTACTTC	CASKAGSYEQYF
TRBV6-5	.	TRBJ2-3	.	TGTGCCAGCAGCTACAGTACTAGAAGCACAGATACGCAGTATTTT	CASSYSTRSTDTQYF
TRBV10-3	.	TRBJ1-5	.	TGTGCCATCAGTGAGGGGGGGGCCGCAAACAATCAGCCCCAGCATTTT	CAISEGGAANNQPQHF
TRBV7-2	TRBD2	TRBJ2-7	few	TGTGCCAGCAGCCGGGACATTACTAGCGGGAGCTACGAGCAGTACTTC	CASSRDITSGSYEQYF
TRBV4-1	TRBD1	TRBJ2-5	.	TGCGCCAGCAGCCAAACCCCTTTAGGGACAGGTATTGAGACCCAGTACTTC	CASSQTPLGTGIETQYF